Listed here are 5 T cell receptor beta chains from one sample, sequenced in a study of T cells in Graves' hyperthyroidism and ophthalmopathy (dated by TCRdb to between 2017 and 2020). Receptor amplification or capture employed multiplex PCR. TCRdb names Illumina HiSeq 2000 as the instrument used. The TCR beta CDR3 regions were amplified from RNA transcripts. The first round of RT-PCR for the TCR CDR3 was performed with the HTBI primer set and the Qiagen OneStep RT-PCR kit. Clones were called with MiXCR by TCRdb after fastp trimmed the public reads at Q25, and only in-frame beta chains were retained. Each entry merges the rows of one CDR3 protein and shows their most common DNA and genes. Across this sample there are around 340,000 distinct CDR3 sequences, with approximately 18% seen only once. The ten largest clones capture around 50% of the sample. The sample comprised blood. The receptors come from a woman aged 45-60 years with Graves' hyperthyroidism.

The chain joins TRBV12-3 or TRBV12-4 to TRBJ1-1; D perhaps matches TRBD1 (5 bases). This CDR3 is built from 13 residues. V was cut by 5 bases and J by 7 bases, with 14 bases left in between. This CDR3 is CASSPQGEGEAFF. The CDR3 region has the DNA TGTGCCAGCAGTCCCCAGGGAGAGGGTGAAGCTTTCTTT.

A note on this clonotype: Its ends do not fully match the called genes, so a read error is possible. This chain links TRBV5-1 with TRBJ2-5; TRBD2 matches 7 bases. The germline V gene has CDR1 SGHRS and CDR2 YFSETQ. The CDR3 spans 13 residues. The CDR3 loop reads CASSDSGGRSSNF. In DNA form, the CDR3 reads TGCGCCAGCAGCGACTCGGGGGGACGGTCGTCGAACTTC.

In DNA form, the CDR3 reads TGCGCCAGCAGGGGCAATGAGCCCTATACGCAGTATTTT. It yields the protein CASRGNEPYTQYF. V and J are TRBV10-2 and TRBJ2-3; the D is unclear. Germline V CDR1 and CDR2: WSHSY, SAAADI. This CDR3 is 13 amino acids long. V lost 6 bases and J lost 7, with 14 bases in between.

The sample holds many counts of this clonotype. The CDR3 bases are TGTGCCAGCAGCTTGACCGGGAGTACCTACGAGCAGTACTTC. Its protein is CASSLTGSTYEQYF. V gene TRBV5-5 combines with J gene TRBJ2-7; the D gene is possibly TRBD2 (6 bases). The V end lost 1 base, the J end lost 2 bases, and 10 bases lay between the germline ends. The germline CDR1 and CDR2 sequences are SGHKS and YYEKEE (reference sequence). The CDR3 has 14 residues.

This chain links TRBV19 with TRBJ1-4; D is possibly TRBD1 (6 bases). This CDR3 is 14 amino acids long. Germline V gene sequence: CDR1 LNHDA, CDR2 SQIVND (reference sequence). The V end was cut by 8 bases, the J end by 5 bases, with 15 bases between. The CDR3 loop is CASRPGHSNEKLFF. The CDR3 region has the DNA TGTGCCAGTCGCCCGGGACACTCAAATGAAAAACTGTTTTTT.